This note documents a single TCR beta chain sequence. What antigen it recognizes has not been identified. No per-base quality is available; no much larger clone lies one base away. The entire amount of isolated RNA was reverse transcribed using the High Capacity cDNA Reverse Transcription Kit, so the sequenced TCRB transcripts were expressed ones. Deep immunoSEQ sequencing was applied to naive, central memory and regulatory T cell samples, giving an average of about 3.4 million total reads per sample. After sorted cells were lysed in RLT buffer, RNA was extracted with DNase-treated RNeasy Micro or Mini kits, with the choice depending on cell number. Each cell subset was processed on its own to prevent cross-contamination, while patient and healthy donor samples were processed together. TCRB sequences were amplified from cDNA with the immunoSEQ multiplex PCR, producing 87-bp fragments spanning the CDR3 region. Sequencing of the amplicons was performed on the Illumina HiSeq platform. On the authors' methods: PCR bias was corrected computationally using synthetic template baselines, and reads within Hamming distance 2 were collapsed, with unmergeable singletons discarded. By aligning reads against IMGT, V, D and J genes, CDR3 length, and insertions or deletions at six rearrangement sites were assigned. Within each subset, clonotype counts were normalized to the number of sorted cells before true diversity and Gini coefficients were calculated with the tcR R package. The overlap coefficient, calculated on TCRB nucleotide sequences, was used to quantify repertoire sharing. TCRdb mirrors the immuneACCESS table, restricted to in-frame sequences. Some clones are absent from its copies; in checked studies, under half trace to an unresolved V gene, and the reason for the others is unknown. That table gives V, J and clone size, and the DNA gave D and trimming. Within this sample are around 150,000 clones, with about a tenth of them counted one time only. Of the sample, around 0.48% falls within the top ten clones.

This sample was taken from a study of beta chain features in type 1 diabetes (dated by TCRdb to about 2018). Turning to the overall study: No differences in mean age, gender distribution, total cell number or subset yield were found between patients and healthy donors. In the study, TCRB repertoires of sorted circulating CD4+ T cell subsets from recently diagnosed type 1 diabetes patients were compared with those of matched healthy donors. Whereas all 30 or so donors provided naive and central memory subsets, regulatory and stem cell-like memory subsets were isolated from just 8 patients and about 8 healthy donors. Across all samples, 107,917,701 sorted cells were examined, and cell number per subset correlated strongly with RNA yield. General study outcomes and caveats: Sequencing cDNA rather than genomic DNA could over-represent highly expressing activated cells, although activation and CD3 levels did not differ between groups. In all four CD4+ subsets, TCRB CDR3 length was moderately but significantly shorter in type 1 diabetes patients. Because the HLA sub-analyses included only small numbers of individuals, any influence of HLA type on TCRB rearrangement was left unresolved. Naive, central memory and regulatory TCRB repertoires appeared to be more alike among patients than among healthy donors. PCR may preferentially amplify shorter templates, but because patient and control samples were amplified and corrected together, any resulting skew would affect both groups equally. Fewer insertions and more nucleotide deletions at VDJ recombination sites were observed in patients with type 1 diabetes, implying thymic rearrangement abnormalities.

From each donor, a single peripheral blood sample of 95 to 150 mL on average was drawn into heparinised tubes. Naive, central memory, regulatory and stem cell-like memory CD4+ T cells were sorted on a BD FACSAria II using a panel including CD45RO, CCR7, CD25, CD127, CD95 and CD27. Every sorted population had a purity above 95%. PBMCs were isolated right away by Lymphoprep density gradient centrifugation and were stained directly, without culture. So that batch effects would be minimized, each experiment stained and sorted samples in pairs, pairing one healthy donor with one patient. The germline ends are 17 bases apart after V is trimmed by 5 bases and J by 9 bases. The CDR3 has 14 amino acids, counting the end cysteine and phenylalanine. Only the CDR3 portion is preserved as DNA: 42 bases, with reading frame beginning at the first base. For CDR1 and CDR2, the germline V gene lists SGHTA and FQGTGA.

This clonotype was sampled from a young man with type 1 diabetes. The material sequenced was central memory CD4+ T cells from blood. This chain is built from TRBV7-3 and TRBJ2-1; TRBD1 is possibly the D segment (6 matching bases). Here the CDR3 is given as CASSPRDTSGEQFF. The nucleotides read TGTGCCAGCAGCCCCCGGGACACCTCGGGTGAGCAGTTCTTC.